This T cell receptor (beta chain) was profiled in a study of T cells in Graves' hyperthyroidism and ophthalmopathy. At the level of the study: Peripheral blood specimens were obtained at initial diagnosis, prior to any treatment.

Hyperthyroidism was newly diagnosed in patients aged 18 to 65 (duration under 2 months). Investigators excluded patients with uncontrolled infection, other autoimmune disease, pregnancy or lactation. Regarding the study as a whole: With a median lead of roughly 6.2 months before onset, the model predicted ophthalmopathy.

There were TCR beta CDR3 regions amplified from RNA transcripts. When the TCR CDR3 underwent first-round RT-PCR, the HTBI primer set was used. TCRdb recomputed calls from the multiplex PCR reads with MiXCR, one row per CDR3 protein. The repertoire holds some 690,000 distinct CDR3 sequences, with 17% as singletons. Concerning this clonotype itself: Its antigen is unknown. A much larger clone sits a single nucleotide away, making a read error possible.

The CDR3 sequence is 12 residues long. V lost 3 bases, J lost 1 base, and 3 bases lay in between. Germline V gives CDR1 LGHDT, CDR2 YNNKEL (reference sequence). The sequence was collected from a man in his forties or fifties with Graves' hyperthyroidism. V gene TRBV3-1 combines with J gene TRBJ1-1, with D unresolved. Sequenced sample: blood. For the CDR3, the DNA is TGTGCCAGCAGCCACGAGAACACTGAAGCTTTCTTT. Protein product: CASSHENTEAFF.